Below are 9 T cell receptor beta chains sequenced from a single sample in a study of blood T cell repertoires in COVID-19 (dated by TCRdb to about 2020). The protocol used for the library was the immunoSEQ multiplex PCR assay. TCRdb stores this immuneACCESS table with in-frame sequences only. Part of the clones is absent; in the studies checked, under half of the shortfall reflects unresolved V genes, and no reason is known for the rest. The table for this sample lists more than 140,000 clones; about 86% of them were counted only once. The top ten clonotypes cover around 8.2% of the sample. Material for sequencing was peripheral blood. The receptors come from a woman aged 60-75 years with acute or convalescent COVID-19.

This clone was observed once. J is TRBJ2-5 and V is TRBV5-1; a possible D gene is TRBD2 (5 bases). The CDR3 length is 16 residues. Looked up from germline, CDR1 is SGHRS and CDR2 is YFSETQ. V gave up 1 base and J gave up 5 bases, with 18 bases separating them. The CDR3 reads CASSLLAGPILETQYF. CDR3 sequence (DNA): TGCGCCAGCAGCTTGTTGGCGGGTCCTATTTTGGAGACCCAGTACTTC. Variable domain in full (rest from reference TRBV5-1 and TRBJ2-5): KAGVTQTPRYLIKTRGQQVTLSCSPISGHRSVSWYQQTPGQGLQFLFEYFSETQRNKGNFPGRFSGRQFSNSRSEMNVSTLELGDSALYLCASSLLAGPILETQYFGPGTRLLVL.

The CDR3 loop is CATSDSGSRGEKLFF. As DNA, the CDR3 is TGTGCCACCAGTGATTCCGGGTCGCGGGGGGAAAAACTGTTTTTT. This chain uses TRBV24-1 with TRBJ1-4; tentative D call: TRBD1 (5 bases). Between the trimmed V and J ends, which lost 2 bases and 8 bases, there was a span of 14 bases. Per the germline V gene, CDR1 is KGHDR and CDR2 is SFDVKD. The CDR3 is 15 residues long.

This chain joins TRBV19 and TRBJ1-2; D is undetermined. The CDR3 is 15 residues long. The V gene's germline CDR1 is LNHDA and CDR2 SQIVND (reference sequence). V dropped 1 base and J dropped 5 bases, with 14 bases sitting between them. CDR3 bases: TGTGCCAGTAGTATAGTTGAAGAGCCCAGGTATGGCTACACCTTC. Translating it yields CASSIVEEPRYGYTF.

The chain couples TRBV7-9 to TRBJ1-1; the match to TRBD1 covers 7 bases. The CDR3 contains 17 residues. The germline V gene encodes CDR1 SEHNR and CDR2 FQNEAQ (reference sequence). Trimming took 5 bases from V and 3 from J; bases not matched to a gene: 15. CDR3: CASSARQGRPMDTEAFF. For the CDR3, the DNA is TGTGCCAGCAGCGCCAGACAGGGTAGGCCGATGGACACTGAAGCTTTCTTT.

The chain recombines TRBV28 with TRBJ1-5; 12 bases are a match to TRBD1. V dropped 11 bases and J dropped 1; count of bases not matched to a gene: 15. From germline, CDR1 is MDHEN and CDR2 SYDVKM. This CDR3 has 18 residues. CDR3 in DNA: TGTGCCGGCCGTTCCGGGACAGGGGGCAGTGGGAGCAATCAGCCCCAGCATTTT. It codes for CAGRSGTGGSGSNQPQHF.

Here the CDR3 reads CASSFRQGFSSSYNEQFF. The CDR3 DNA reads as TGTGCCAGCAGTTTTAGACAGGGATTCTCCAGCTCCTACAATGAGCAGTTCTTC. V is TRBV27 and J is TRBJ2-1, with 7 positions matching TRBD1. The CDR3 is 18 amino acids. Germline CDR1 MNHEY, CDR2 SMNVEV (reference sequence). V gave up 3 bases and J gave up 0 bases; unmatched junction bases: 11.

The rearrangement uses TRBV3-1 (or the pseudogene TRBV3-2) and TRBJ1-2; 10 bases agree with TRBD1. Germline loops: CDR1 LGHDT, CDR2 YNNKEL (reference sequence). This CDR3 has 13 residues. The V and J ends lost 9 bases and 2 bases, in that order; junction bases with no gene match: 3. CDR3 in amino acids: CASRDRGNYGYTF. As DNA, the CDR3 is TGTGCCAGTCGGGACAGGGGAAACTATGGCTACACCTTC.

This clone turned up a few times. The chain joins TRBV4-3 to TRBJ2-2; a possible D gene is TRBD2 (5 bases). This CDR3 has 15 residues. CDR1 is LGHNA, CDR2 YSLEER, per germline. V shed 4 bases and J shed 5 bases, with 14 bases lying between them. CDR3 amino acids: CASSPRTGWTGELFF. The CDR3 coding sequence is TGCGCCAGCAGCCCACGGACGGGGTGGACCGGGGAGCTGTTTTTT.

V is TRBV3-1 (or the pseudogene TRBV3-2) and J is TRBJ1-2; D uncertain. V lost 0 bases, J lost 1 base, and 12 bases lay in between. From germline, CDR1 is LGHDT and CDR2 YNNKEL (reference sequence). The CDR3 is 16 residues long. The CDR3 here is CASSQEGEELNYGYTF. The DNA of the CDR3 is TGTGCCAGCAGCCAAGAGGGCGAAGAACTTAACTATGGCTACACCTTC.